A selection of T cell receptor beta chains follows, all from one sample in a study of cytomegalovirus exposure and HLA in healthy donors. The method was immunoSEQ multiplex PCR; TCRdb's version includes in-frame clones alone and lacks a portion of them. The table lists about 130,000 clones, over 9.5% of them singletons, with around 4.6% in the top ten. The sequenced sample was PBMCs. The receptors come from a woman in her late teens or twenties in good health and CMV-seropositive. CDR3s include the opening cysteine and the closing phenylalanine or tryptophan. D genes are given only for firm matches. Clone sizes are given selectively: once, few, many, or a class where the clone is expanded.

CDR3: CASSLTGPDTQYF
DNA: TGTGCCAGCAGCTTAACGGGGCCAGATACGCAGTATTTT
J: TRBJ2-3
D: NA
V: TRBV7-3
length: 13
size: NA

CDR3: CASSGHSKETQYF
DNA: TGTGCCAGCAGCGGACACTCGAAAGAGACCCAGTACTTC
J: TRBJ2-5
D: NA
V: TRBV6-5
length: 13
size: NA

CDR3: CASSLTGNSGNTIYF
DNA: TGTGCCAGCAGCTTAACAGGGAACTCTGGAAACACCATATATTTT
J: TRBJ1-3
D: NA
V: TRBV7-9
length: 15
size: NA

CDR3: CSVEWGGYNEQFF
DNA: TGCAGCGTTGAATGGGGGGGATACAATGAGCAGTTCTTC
J: TRBJ2-1
D: TRBD2
V: TRBV29-1
length: 13
size: NA

CDR3: CASSHQEFTGELFF
DNA: TGCGCCAGCAGCCACCAAGAGTTCACCGGGGAGCTGTTTTTT
J: TRBJ2-2
D: NA
V: TRBV4-1
length: 14
size: few

CDR3: CASSLVPARDEQFF
DNA: TGTGCCAGCAGCTTGGTTCCCGCCCGGGATGAGCAGTTCTTC
J: TRBJ2-1
D: NA
V: TRBV5-8
length: 14
size: few

CDR3: CAWRPRGGTTEAFF
DNA: TGTGCCTGGAGGCCGCGTGGGGGGACCACTGAAGCTTTCTTT
J: TRBJ1-1
D: NA
V: TRBV30
length: 14
size: few

CDR3: CASYGGGGEGETQYF
DNA: TGTGCCAGCTACGGGGGGGGAGGGGAAGGAGAGACCCAGTACTTC
J: TRBJ2-5
D: TRBD2
V: TRBV7-9
length: 15
size: NA

CDR3: CASSLEGEQYF
DNA: TGTGCCAGCAGTTTGGAGGGCGAGCAGTACTTC
J: TRBJ2-7
D: NA
V: TRBV28
length: 11
size: NA

CDR3: CASSRGPGGSYEQYF
DNA: TGCGCCAGCAGCCGTGGCCCCGGAGGGTCCTACGAGCAGTACTTC
J: TRBJ2-7
D: NA
V: TRBV4-1
length: 15
size: NA

CDR3: CASSQGTGWTGELFF
DNA: TGCGCCAGCAGCCAGGGGACAGGGTGGACCGGGGAGCTGTTTTTT
J: TRBJ2-2
D: TRBD1
V: TRBV10-1
length: 15
size: few

CDR3: CASSLAGGHSSYNEQFF
DNA: TGCGCCAGCAGCTTGGCGGGAGGGCACTCGAGTTACAATGAGCAGTTCTTC
J: TRBJ2-1
D: TRBD2
V: TRBV5-1
length: 17
size: few

CDR3: CASTFTGLSNEKLFF
DNA: TGTGCCAGCACCTTTACAGGGCTCTCCAATGAAAAACTGTTTTTT
J: TRBJ1-4
D: NA
V: TRBV11-3
length: 15
size: few

CDR3: CASSPTGQGITGNTIYF
DNA: TGTGCCAGTAGTCCTACGGGACAGGGGATCACTGGAAACACCATATATTTT
J: TRBJ1-3
D: TRBD1
V: TRBV19
length: 17
size: NA

CDR3: CASSLVRTYRGSVTEAFF
DNA: TGTGCCAGCAGCCTAGTGCGGACTTACAGGGGTTCGGTAACTGAAGCTTTCTTT
J: TRBJ1-1
D: TRBD1
V: TRBV14
length: 18
size: few

CDR3: CASSFSTGYMNTEAFF
DNA: TGCGCCAGCAGCTTCTCGACGGGGTACATGAACACTGAAGCTTTCTTT
J: TRBJ1-1
D: NA
V: TRBV5-1
length: 16
size: NA

CDR3: CASNDDHRDRGNEQYF
DNA: TGCGCCAGCAACGACGATCATCGGGACAGGGGAAACGAGCAGTACTTC
J: TRBJ2-7
D: TRBD1
V: TRBV10-1
length: 16
size: NA

CDR3: CASGQMNTEAFF
DNA: TGTGCCAGCGGACAGATGAACACTGAAGCTTTCTTT
J: TRBJ1-1
D: NA
V: TRBV2
length: 12
size: NA

CDR3: CASSTRGGWKDNEQFF
DNA: TGTGCCAGTAGTACTAGGGGGGGGTGGAAAGACAATGAGCAGTTCTTC
J: TRBJ2-1
D: NA
V: TRBV19
length: 16
size: NA

CDR3: CASSFEADQPQHF
DNA: TGTGCCAGCAGTTTTGAGGCTGATCAGCCCCAGCATTTT
J: TRBJ1-5
D: NA
V: TRBV7-2
length: 13
size: NA

CDR3: CAWSAGDTQYF
DNA: TGTGCCTGGAGCGCAGGGGATACGCAGTATTTT
J: TRBJ2-3
D: NA
V: TRBV30
length: 11
size: few

CDR3: CASRGLEGTGELFF
DNA: TGTGCCAGCAGAGGGCTCGAGGGCACCGGGGAGCTGTTTTTT
J: TRBJ2-2
D: NA
V: TRBV14
length: 14
size: NA